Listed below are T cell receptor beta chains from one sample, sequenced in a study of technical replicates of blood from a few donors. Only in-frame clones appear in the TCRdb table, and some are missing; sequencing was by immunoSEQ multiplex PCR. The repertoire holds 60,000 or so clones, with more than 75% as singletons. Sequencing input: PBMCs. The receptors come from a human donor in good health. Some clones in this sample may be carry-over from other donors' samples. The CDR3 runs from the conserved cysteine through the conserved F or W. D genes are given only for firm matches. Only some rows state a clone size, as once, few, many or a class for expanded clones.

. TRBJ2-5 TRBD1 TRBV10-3 TGTGCCATCAGTGAGGGTAAACCGGGACAGCCCGGGACCCAGTACTTC CAISEGKPGQPGTQYF
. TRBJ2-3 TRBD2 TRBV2 TGTGCCAGCAGTCACATGTTGACTAGCGGGAAGACCAGAGGCACAGATACGCAGTATTTT CASSHMLTSGKTRGTDTQYF
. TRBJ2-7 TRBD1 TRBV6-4 TGTGCCAGCAGTAAGCCGGGGACAGCCCACGAGCAGTACTTC CASSKPGTAHEQYF
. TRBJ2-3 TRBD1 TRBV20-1 TGCAGAAGACAGGGTCCAGATACGCAGTATTTT CRRQGPDTQYF
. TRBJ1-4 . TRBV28 TGTGCCAGCAGTTCAAGGGGCGGGGGTGAAAAACTGTTTTTT CASSSRGGGEKLFF
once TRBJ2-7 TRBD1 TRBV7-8 TGTGCCACCACCTGGGGACAGGGTTTGTTCGAGCAGTACTTC CATTWGQGLFEQYF
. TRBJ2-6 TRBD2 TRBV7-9 TGTGCCAGCAGCTTAGCTCTCGGGAGGGCCCCTGGGGCCAACGTCCTGACTTTC CASSLALGRAPGANVLTF
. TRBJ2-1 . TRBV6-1 TGTGCCAGCAGTGTGGGAAGCGGCGGCTCCTACAATGAGCAGTTCTTC CASSVGSGGSYNEQFF
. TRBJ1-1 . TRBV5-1 TGCGCCAGCACAACCGGGGGGACTACGAACACTGAAGCTTTCTTT CASTTGGTTNTEAFF
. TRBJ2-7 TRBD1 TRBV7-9 TGTGCCAGCAGCCGAACAGGGGGCTATCACGACGAGCAGTACTTC CASSRTGGYHDEQYF
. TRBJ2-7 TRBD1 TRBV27 TGTGCCAGCAGTCCGCGGGACAGGGTTTACGAGCAGTACTTC CASSPRDRVYEQYF
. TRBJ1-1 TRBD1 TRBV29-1 TGCAGCGTTGAAGATAAGTTAGCGGGGCCCTACAGGGGAACTGAAGCTTTCTTT CSVEDKLAGPYRGTEAFF
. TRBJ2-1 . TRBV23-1 TGCGCCAGCAGTCAATCGGGCAGGGGTCCCAATGAGCAGTTCTTC CASSQSGRGPNEQFF
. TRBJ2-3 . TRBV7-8 TGTGCCAGCAGCTCCCCTCACGCGGTAGTTGGCACAGATACGCAGTATTTT CASSSPHAVVGTDTQYF
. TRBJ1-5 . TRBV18 TGTGCCAGCTCACCAGGGCAGGGGTGGCAGCCCCAGCATTTT CASSPGQGWQPQHF
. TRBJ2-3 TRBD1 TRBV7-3 TGTGCCAGCAGGCAAGGACAGGGATGGGCAGATACGCAGTATTTT CASRQGQGWADTQYF
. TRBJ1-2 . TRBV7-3 TGTGCCAGCAGCTTAACTTCCGCGGATGGCTACACCTTC CASSLTSADGYTF